This is a list of T cell receptor beta chains from one sample in a study of T cells in tuberculosis. Method: immunoSEQ multiplex PCR; TCRdb's copy keeps in-frame clones and lacks some. The repertoire has roughly 60,000 clones, approximately 80% of them found once; the top ten carry roughly 13%. Sample: CD1b-GMM tetramer-negative cells sorted from PBMCs. Receptor source: an adult woman with latent tuberculosis. The CDR3 runs from the conserved cysteine through the conserved F or W. Fields, in order: V gene, J gene, clone size, D gene, CDR3 protein, CDR3 DNA. D genes are given only for firm matches. The size field is filled for only some rows; it gives once, few, many or a size class.

>TRBV9|TRBJ2-3|few|.
CASSPYFGDSTDTQYF
TGTGCCAGCAGCCCTTACTTTGGAGACAGCACAGATACGCAGTATTTT
>TRBV10-3|TRBJ1-6|.|.
CAISESGKGRSPLHF
TGTGCCATCAGTGAGTCGGGAAAGGGGAGGTCACCCCTCCACTTT
>TRBV5-1|TRBJ1-1|.|.
CASSFRAANTEAFF
TGCGCCAGCAGCTTCAGGGCGGCGAACACTGAAGCTTTCTTT
>TRBV5-4|TRBJ1-2|.|.
CASLMCIPGKTYGYTF
TGTGCCAGCCTGATGTGCATACCAGGAAAGACCTATGGCTACACCTTC
>TRBV7-9|TRBJ1-3|.|.
CASGSRDTIYF
TGTGCCAGCGGGTCCAGGGACACCATATATTTT
>TRBV6-6|TRBJ2-7|few|TRBD1
CASRGTDGPRSYEQYF
TGTGCCAGCAGGGGGACAGACGGGCCGCGCTCCTACGAGCAGTACTTC
>TRBV5-1|TRBJ2-1|.|.
CASSFWATGESGNEQFF
TGCGCCAGCAGCTTCTGGGCAACCGGGGAATCGGGCAATGAGCAGTTCTTC
>TRBV2|TRBJ2-1|.|TRBD1
CASTGQESSYNEQFF
TGTGCCAGTACCGGACAGGAGAGCTCCTACAATGAGCAGTTCTTC
>TRBV10-3|TRBJ1-1|few|.
CAISEDRQTNTEAFF
TGTGCCATCAGTGAGGACCGACAGACGAACACTGAAGCTTTCTTT
>TRBV6-1|TRBJ2-1|once|TRBD2
CASSEIAGGVNEQFF
TGTGCCAGCAGTGAGATAGCGGGAGGGGTCAATGAGCAGTTCTTC
>TRBV30|TRBJ2-4|.|.
CAWRNTRAKNIQYF
TGTGCCTGGAGGAATACGAGAGCCAAAAACATTCAGTACTTC
>TRBV7-7|TRBJ2-1|once|TRBD2
CASSVKAGGGNEQFF
TGTGCCAGCAGCGTAAAAGCGGGAGGGGGGAATGAGCAGTTCTTC
>TRBV4-2|TRBJ2-5|.|.
CASSQDVRRSGTQYF
TGTGCCAGCAGCCAAGATGTGCGTCGATCCGGGACCCAGTACTTC